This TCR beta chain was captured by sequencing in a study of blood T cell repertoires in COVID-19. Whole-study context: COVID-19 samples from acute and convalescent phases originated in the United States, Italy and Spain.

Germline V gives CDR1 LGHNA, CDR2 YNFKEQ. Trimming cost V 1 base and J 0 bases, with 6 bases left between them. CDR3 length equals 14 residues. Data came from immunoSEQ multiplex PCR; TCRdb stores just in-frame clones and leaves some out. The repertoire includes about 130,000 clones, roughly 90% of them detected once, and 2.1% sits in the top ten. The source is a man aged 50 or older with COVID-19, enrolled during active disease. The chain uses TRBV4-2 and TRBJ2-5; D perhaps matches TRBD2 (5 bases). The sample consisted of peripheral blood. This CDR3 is CASSQVGDQETQYF. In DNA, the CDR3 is TGTGCCAGCAGCCAAGTCGGGGACCAAGAGACCCAGTACTTC.